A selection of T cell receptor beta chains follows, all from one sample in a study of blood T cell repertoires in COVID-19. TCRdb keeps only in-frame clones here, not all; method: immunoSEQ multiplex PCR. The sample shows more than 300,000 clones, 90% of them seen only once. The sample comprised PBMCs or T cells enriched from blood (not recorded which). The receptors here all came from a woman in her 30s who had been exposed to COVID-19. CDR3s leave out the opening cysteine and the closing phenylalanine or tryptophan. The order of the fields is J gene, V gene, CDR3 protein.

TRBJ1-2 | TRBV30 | AWSLTTGGGYT
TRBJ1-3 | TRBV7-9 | ASSPIGGTIY
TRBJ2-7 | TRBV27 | ASSSGRDSLYEQY
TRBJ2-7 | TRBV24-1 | AVTPPPLAASYEQY
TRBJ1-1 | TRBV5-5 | ASSLEGTGGENTEAF
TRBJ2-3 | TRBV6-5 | ASSRDSLTDTQY
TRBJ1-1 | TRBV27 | ASSHLRGHYAVEAF
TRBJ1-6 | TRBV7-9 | ASTKGGEHSPLH
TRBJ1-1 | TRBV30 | AWNWGQIGEAF
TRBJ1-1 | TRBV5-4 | ASSAGTLNTEAF
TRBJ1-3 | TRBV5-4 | ASSLVGGANGNTIY
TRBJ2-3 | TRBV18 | ASSQSTGSTDTQY
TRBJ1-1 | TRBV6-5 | ASRINREAF
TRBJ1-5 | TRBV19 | ASSQGPQTYQPQH
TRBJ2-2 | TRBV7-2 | ASSFLAGNTGELF
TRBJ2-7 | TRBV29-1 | SVGSSLGQY
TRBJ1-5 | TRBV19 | ASSIGYGGGGNQPQH
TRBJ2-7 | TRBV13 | ASSPGLAGALTRYEQY
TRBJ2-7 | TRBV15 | ATSIPFGEEQY
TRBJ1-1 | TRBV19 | ASSFYRNTEAF
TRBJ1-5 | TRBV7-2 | ASSLSWGGDQPQH
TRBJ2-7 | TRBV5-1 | ASSLGQGVYEQY
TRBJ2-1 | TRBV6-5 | ASSYSRQGGYNEQF
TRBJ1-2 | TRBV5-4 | ASSNSRQGSGYT
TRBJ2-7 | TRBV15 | ATSREADTYEQY
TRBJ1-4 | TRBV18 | ASSPERVTRPNEKLF
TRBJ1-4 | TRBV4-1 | ASSRGHGEKLF
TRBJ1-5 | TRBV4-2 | ASSQNQGTVYSNQPQH
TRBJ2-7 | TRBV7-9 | ASSLLGVGYEQY
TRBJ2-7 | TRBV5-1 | ASSLAELAGGVQY
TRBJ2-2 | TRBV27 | ATPPTGGNTGELF
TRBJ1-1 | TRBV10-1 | ASSEIWDRAKFTEAF
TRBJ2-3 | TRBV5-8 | ASSLGLAGEYTDTQY
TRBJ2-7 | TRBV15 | ATRGRRGTDEQY
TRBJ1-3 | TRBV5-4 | ASSLAMAAGNTIY
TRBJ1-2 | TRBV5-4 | ASSLDRGGYGYT
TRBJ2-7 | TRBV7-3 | ASSLTGTGGNEQY
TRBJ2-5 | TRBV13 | ASSPLVRGGRETQY
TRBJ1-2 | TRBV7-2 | ASSSRPGDYGYT
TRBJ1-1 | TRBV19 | ASSIEDRMNTEAF
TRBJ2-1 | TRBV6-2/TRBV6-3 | ASSYSNVRDEQF
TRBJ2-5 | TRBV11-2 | ASSLDVRWQETQY
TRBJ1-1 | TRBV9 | ASSVDGGRNTEAF
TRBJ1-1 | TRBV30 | AWSVNGATEAF
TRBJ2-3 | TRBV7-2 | ASRTGIDTQY
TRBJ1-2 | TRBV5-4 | ASSLGPGYT
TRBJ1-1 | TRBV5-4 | ASSFWGGEAF
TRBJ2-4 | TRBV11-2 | ASSLEYSVVAKNIQY
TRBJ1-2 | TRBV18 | ASSPPMTGGLGYGYT
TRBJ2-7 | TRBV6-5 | ASGRAGTYEQY
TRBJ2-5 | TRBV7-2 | ASSLSTRSVTQY